This is a list of T cell receptor beta chains from one sample in a study of shared clonotypes between healthy human individuals. Measured with immunoSEQ multiplex PCR; TCRdb has only the in-frame clones, and not every one. The table includes about 2.5 million clones, 80% to 95% detected once. The specimen was naive CD4+ T cells from PBMCs. The source is a man younger than 30 in good health. Some clones in this sample may be carry-over from other donors' samples. Each CDR3 is given with its conserved first and last residue. Fields, in order: clone size, D gene, J gene, V gene, CDR3 DNA, CDR3 protein. The D gene is left open where the match is weak. Expanded clones are given a class, and other clones once, few, many or no size at all.

. TRBD2 TRBJ2-7 TRBV5-1 TGCGCCAGCACCCCCCTGGGCGGGAGTGCGTACGAGCAGTACTTC CASTPLGGSAYEQYF
. TRBD2 TRBJ2-3 TRBV18 TGTGCCAGCTCACCTAGCGGGGGGAGCACAGATACGCAGTATTTT CASSPSGGSTDTQYF
. . TRBJ2-7 TRBV28 TGTGCCAGCAGTTTAGGGTTAGCGGTCTACGAGCAGTACTTC CASSLGLAVYEQYF
. TRBD2 TRBJ2-7 TRBV28 TGTGCCAGCAGTTTTGTCCGGACTAGCGGGAATTACGAGCAGTACTTC CASSFVRTSGNYEQYF
once . TRBJ1-3 TRBV28 TGTGCCAGCAGTTTACCGGTCCCGTCCACGAACACCATATATTTT CASSLPVPSTNTIYF
. . TRBJ1-4 TRBV5-8 TGTGCCAGCAGCTTGGCCGTGGGGTCGAACCTTAATGAAAAACTGTTTTTT CASSLAVGSNLNEKLFF
. TRBD1 TRBJ2-3 TRBV14 TGTGCCAGCAGCCAAGTGGGATACAGGGGAAGCGTAGATACGCAGTATTTT CASSQVGYRGSVDTQYF
. . TRBJ1-3 TRBV28 TGTGCCAGCAGAGAGTACGGGGGAAACACCATATATTTT CASREYGGNTIYF
once . TRBJ1-5 TRBV6-6 TGTGCCAGCACCATCGGGACAATTAGCAATCAGCCCCAGCATTTT CASTIGTISNQPQHF
. TRBD2 TRBJ2-7 TRBV7-2 TGTGCCAGCAGCGTGACTAGCGGGACCCTGGGGAGGAAGTACTTC CASSVTSGTLGRKYF
. TRBD2 TRBJ2-7 TRBV5-4 TGTGCCAGCAGCACTGGACTAGCGGGGGCAACCTACGAGCAGTACTTC CASSTGLAGATYEQYF
. . TRBJ2-1 TRBV4-3 TGCGCCAGCAGCCAAGAAAGGTGGGCGGGGCTAGCAGCCTACAATGAGCAGTTCTTC CASSQERWAGLAAYNEQFF
. . TRBJ2-7 TRBV5-6 TGTGCCAGCAGCGGATTCTGGGACGGTGCCTACGAGCAGTACTTC CASSGFWDGAYEQYF